A selection of T cell receptor beta chains follows, all from one sample in a study of cytomegalovirus exposure and HLA in healthy donors. TCRdb keeps only in-frame clones here, not all; method: immunoSEQ multiplex PCR. Among 110,000 or so clones listed, roughly 86% were seen once. The sequencing input was PBMCs. These receptors came from a man aged 18 to 30 in good health and CMV-seronegative. CDR3s include the opening cysteine and the closing phenylalanine or tryptophan.

>TRBV30
CAWTGGYEQYF
>TRBV29-1
CSVGHTTEAFF
>TRBV4-1
CASSFRWTGDIYGYTF
>TRBV27
CASSFAGNTEAFF
>TRBV10-1
CASRREGQREQYF
>TRBV10-2
CASTEQGAILEQYF
>TRBV10-2
CASSEGGSSYEQYF
>TRBV7-6
CASAGTSGYQETQYF
>TRBV5-1
CASSLGQGFYEQYF
>TRBV6-5
CASGLGPKNIQYF
>TRBV30
CAWSVAASGETQYF
>TRBV27
CASSLSSGGLQPQHF
>TRBV7-8
CASSHGVLPQHF
>TRBV2
CASRLLNEKLFF
>TRBV19
CASSIKGDTEAFF
>TRBV19
CASSGLAVGTGELFF
>TRBV18
CASSPVAGNTGELFF
>TRBV25-1
CASRGDRAAGELFF
>TRBV25-1
CASSMGRFETQYF
>TRBV30
CASSSGQGAKGTQYF
>TRBV7-9
CASSDVGGTSTDTQYF
>TRBV7-2
CASSLAGGPYNEQFF
>TRBV25-1
CASSDDRASQPQHF
>TRBV27
CASRSGQNTGELFF
>TRBV19
CASSPTTKRPTSLFF
>TRBV15
CATSSGQGDYEQYF
>TRBV5-8
CASSIREEAKNIQYF
>TRBV2
CASRIQGQETQYF
>TRBV27
CASSSAGANTGELFF